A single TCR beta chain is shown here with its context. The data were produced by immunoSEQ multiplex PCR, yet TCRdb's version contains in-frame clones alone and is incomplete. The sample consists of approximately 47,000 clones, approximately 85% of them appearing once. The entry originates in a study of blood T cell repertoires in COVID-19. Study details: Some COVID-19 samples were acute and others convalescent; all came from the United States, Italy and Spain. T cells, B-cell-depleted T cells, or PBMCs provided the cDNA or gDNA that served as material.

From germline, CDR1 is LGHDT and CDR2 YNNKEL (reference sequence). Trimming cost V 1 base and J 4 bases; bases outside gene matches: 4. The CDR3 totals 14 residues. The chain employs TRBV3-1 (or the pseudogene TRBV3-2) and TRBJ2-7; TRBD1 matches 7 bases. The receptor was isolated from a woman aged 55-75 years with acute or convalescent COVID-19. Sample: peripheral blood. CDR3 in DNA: TGTGCCAGCAGCCAAGCGGCAGGGGGATACGAGCAGTACTTC. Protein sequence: CASSQAAGGYEQYF.